This T cell receptor beta chain was sequenced in a study of T cell repertoires in aging, cancer and after chemotherapy. This clonotype ranks as medium-sized. Amplification of TCR beta used genomic DNA extracted from peripheral blood. Multiplex touch-down PCR with TRB-A/B primers amplified rearranged V-D-J TRB sequences. Each CDR3 protein is one row after TCRdb ran MiXCR on the multiplex PCR reads. The sample lists about 11,000 distinct CDR3 sequences, 20% to 30% occurring once. V was clipped by 4 bases and J by 0 bases, with 9 bases between them. Germline V gene lookup returns CDR1 DFQATT and CDR2 SNEGSKA (reference sequence). The CDR3 spans 13 residues.

What was sequenced was blood. The chain links TRBV20-1 to TRBJ1-1, with D uncertain. The receptor was derived from a human donor in good health. This CDR3 reads CSATQPLNTEAFF. The CDR3 DNA is TGCAGTGCTACCCAGCCACTGAACACTGAAGCTTTCTTT.